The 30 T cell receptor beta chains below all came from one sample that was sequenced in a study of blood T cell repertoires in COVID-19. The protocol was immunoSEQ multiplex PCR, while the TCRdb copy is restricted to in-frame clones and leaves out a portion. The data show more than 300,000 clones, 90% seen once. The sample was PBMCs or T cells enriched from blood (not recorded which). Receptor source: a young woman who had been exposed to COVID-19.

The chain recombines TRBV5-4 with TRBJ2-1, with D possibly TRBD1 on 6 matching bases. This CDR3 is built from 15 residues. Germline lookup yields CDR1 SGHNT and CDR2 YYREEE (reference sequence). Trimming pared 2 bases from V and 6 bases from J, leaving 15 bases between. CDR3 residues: CASSLGTPASNEQFF. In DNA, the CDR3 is TGTGCCAGCAGCTTAGGGACACCAGCAAGCAATGAGCAGTTCTTC.

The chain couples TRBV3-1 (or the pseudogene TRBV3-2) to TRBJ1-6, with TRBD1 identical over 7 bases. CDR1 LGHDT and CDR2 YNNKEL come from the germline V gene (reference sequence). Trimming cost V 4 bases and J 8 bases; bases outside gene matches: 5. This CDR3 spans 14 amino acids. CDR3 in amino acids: CASSRQGVDSPLHF. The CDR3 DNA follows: TGTGCCAGCAGCCGGCAGGGGGTAGATTCACCCCTCCACTTT.

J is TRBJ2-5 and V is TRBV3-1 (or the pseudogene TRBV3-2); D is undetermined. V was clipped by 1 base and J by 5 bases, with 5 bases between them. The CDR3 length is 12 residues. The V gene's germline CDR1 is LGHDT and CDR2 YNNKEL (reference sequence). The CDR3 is CASSQAEETQYF. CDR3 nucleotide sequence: TGTGCCAGCAGCCAAGCGGAGGAGACCCAGTACTTC.

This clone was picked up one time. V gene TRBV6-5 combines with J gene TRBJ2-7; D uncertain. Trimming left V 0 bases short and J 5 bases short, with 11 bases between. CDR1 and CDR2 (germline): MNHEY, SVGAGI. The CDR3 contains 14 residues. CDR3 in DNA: TGTGCCAGCAGTTACTCCCCCTATTTGGACGAGCAGTACTTC. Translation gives CASSYSPYLDEQYF.

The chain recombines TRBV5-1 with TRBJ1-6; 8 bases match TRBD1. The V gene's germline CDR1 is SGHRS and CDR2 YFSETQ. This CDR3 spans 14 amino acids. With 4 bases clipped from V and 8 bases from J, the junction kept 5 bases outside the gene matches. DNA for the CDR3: TGCGCCAGCAGCAAGGGACAGGCGGATTCACCCCTCCACTTT. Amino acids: CASSKGQADSPLHF. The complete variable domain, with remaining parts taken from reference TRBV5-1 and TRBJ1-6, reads KAGVTQTPRYLIKTRGQQVTLSCSPISGHRSVSWYQQTPGQGLQFLFEYFSETQRNKGNFPGRFSGRQFSNSRSEMNVSTLELGDSALYLCASSKGQADSPLHFGNGTRLTVT.

CDR3 sequence reads: CASSQAGLAISYEQYF. The CDR3 DNA is TGTGCCAGCAGCCAGGCCGGACTAGCGATTTCCTACGAGCAGTACTTC. The genes are TRBV5-6 and TRBJ2-7; 9 bases agree with TRBD2. This CDR3 contains 16 residues. V was clipped by 4 bases and J by 1 base; unmatched bases: 9. The V gene's germline CDR1 is SGHDT and CDR2 YYEEEE.

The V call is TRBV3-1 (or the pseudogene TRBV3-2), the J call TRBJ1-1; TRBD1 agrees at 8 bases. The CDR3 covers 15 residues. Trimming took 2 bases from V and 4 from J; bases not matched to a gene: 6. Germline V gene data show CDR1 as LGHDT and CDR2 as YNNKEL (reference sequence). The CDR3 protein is CASSQMGQAGTEAFF. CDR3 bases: TGTGCCAGCAGCCAAATGGGACAGGCGGGCACTGAAGCTTTCTTT.

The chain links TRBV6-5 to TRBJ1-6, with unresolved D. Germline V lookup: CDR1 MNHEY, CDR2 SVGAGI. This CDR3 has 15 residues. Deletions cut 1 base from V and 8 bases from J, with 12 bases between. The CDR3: CASSYYPGVDSPLHF. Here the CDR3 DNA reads TGTGCCAGCAGTTACTATCCAGGCGTAGATTCACCCCTCCACTTT.

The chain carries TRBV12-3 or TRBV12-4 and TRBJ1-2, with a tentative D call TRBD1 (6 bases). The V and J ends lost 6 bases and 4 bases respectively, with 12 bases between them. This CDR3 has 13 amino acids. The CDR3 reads CASSVGQTYGYTF. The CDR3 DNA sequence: TGTGCCAGCAGCGTTGGACAGACCTATGGCTACACCTTC.

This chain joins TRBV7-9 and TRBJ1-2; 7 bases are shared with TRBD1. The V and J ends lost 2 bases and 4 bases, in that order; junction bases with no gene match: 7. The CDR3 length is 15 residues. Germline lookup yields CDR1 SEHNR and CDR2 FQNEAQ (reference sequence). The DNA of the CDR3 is TGTGCCAGCAGCTTATCGTCTAGGGGGCTCTATGGCTACACCTTC. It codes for CASSLSSRGLYGYTF.

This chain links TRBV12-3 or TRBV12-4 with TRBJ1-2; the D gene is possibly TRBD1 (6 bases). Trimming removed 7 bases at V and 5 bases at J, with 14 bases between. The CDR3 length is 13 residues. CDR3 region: CASTWGTKYGYTF. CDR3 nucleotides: TGTGCCAGCACATGGGGGACAAAGTATGGCTACACCTTC.

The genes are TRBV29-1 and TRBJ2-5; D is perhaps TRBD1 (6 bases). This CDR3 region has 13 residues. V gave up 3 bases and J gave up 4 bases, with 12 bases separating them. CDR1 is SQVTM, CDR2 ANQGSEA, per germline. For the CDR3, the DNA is TGCAGCGTTGACGGTCCAGGGGCAGAGACCCAGTACTTC. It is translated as CSVDGPGAETQYF.

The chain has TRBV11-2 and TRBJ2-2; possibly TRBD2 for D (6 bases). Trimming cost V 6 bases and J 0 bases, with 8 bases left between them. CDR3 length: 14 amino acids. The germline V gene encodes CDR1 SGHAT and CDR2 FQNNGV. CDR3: CASREGSNTGELFF. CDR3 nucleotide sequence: TGTGCCAGCAGGGAGGGGTCGAACACCGGGGAGCTGTTTTTT.

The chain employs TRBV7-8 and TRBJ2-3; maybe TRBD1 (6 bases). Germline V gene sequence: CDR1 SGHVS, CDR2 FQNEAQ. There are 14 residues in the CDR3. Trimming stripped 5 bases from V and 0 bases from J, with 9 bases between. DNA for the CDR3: TGTGCCAGCAGCCGGACAGAAAGCACAGATACGCAGTATTTT. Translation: CASSRTESTDTQYF.

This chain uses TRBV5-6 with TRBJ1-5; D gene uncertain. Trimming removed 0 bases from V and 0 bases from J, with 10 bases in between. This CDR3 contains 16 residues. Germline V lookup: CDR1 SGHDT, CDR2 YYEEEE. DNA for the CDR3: TGTGCCAGCAGCTTGGGGCCCGGGGTTAGCAATCAGCCCCAGCATTTT. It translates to CASSLGPGVSNQPQHF.

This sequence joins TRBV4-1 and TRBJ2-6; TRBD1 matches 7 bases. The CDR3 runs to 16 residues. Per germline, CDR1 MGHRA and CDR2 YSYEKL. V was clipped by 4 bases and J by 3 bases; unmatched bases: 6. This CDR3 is CASSPRDSFGANVLTF. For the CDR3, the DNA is TGCGCCAGCAGCCCACGGGACAGCTTTGGGGCCAACGTCCTGACTTTC.

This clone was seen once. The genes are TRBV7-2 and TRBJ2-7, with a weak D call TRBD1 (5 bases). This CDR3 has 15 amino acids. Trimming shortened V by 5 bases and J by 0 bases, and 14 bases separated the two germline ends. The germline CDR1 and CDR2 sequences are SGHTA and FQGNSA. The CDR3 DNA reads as TGTGCCAGCAGCGTTCGACAGCTGCGCTCCTACGAGCAGTACTTC. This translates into CASSVRQLRSYEQYF.

The CDR3 here is CASQTGVDTEAFF. In DNA form, the CDR3 reads TGTGCCAGCCAAACAGGGGTGGACACTGAAGCTTTCTTT. The chain is built from TRBV5-5 and TRBJ1-1; 7 bases fit TRBD1. The CDR3 has 13 amino acids. The V segment lost 7 bases and the J segment 3 bases; nucleotides outside the gene matches: 6. The germline CDR1 and CDR2 sequences are SGHKS and YYEKEE (reference sequence).

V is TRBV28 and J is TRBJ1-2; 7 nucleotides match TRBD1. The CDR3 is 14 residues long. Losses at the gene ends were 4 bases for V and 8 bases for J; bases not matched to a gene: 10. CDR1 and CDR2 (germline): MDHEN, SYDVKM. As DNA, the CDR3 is TGTGCCAGCAGTTCGCCGACAGGGATGGTGGGCTACACCTTC. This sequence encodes CASSSPTGMVGYTF.

CDR3 sequence reads: CASLQGANTGELFF. The CDR3 nucleotides read TGTGCCAGTTTACAGGGGGCGAACACCGGGGAGCTGTTTTTT. The V and J genes are TRBV19 and TRBJ2-2, with 8 nucleotides matching TRBD1. The junction had 2 bases not matched to a gene; V was cut back by 8 bases and J by 0 bases. The CDR3 has 14 amino acids. The germline gives CDR1 LNHDA, CDR2 SQIVND (reference sequence).

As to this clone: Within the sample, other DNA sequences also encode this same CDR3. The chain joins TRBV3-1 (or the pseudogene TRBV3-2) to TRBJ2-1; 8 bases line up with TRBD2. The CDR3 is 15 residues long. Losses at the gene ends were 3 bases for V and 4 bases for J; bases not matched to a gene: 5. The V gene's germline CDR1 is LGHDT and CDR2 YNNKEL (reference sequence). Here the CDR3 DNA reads TGTGCCAGCAGCCAGGCGGGGGGACCTTACAATGAGCAGTTCTTC. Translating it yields CASSQAGGPYNEQFF.

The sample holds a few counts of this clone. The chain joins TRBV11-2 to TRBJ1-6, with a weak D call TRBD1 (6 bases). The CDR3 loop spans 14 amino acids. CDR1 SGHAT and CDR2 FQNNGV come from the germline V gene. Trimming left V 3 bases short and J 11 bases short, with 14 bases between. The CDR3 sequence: CASSLGQGFAPLHF. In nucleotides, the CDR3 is TGTGCCAGCAGCTTGGGGCAGGGGTTCGCACCCCTCCACTTT. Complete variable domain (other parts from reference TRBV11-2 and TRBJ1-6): EAGVAQSPRYKIIEKRQSVAFWCNPISGHATLYWYQQILGQGPKLLIQFQNNGVVDDSQLPKDRFSAERLKGVDSTLKIQPAKLEDSAVYLCASSLGQGFAPLHFGNGTRLTVT.

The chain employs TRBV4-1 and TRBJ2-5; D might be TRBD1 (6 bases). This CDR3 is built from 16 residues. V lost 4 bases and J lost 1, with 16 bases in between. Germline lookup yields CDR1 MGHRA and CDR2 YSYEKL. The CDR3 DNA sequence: TGCGCCAGCAGCCTCCCCAGGCGAGGGGGCCAAGAGACCCAGTACTTC. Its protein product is CASSLPRRGGQETQYF.

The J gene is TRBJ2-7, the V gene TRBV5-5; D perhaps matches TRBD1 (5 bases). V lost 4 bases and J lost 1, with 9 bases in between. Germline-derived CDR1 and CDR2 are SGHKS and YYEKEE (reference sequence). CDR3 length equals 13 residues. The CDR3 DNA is TGTGCCAGCAGCCCCAGGGTTTCCTACGAGCAGTACTTC. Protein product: CASSPRVSYEQYF.

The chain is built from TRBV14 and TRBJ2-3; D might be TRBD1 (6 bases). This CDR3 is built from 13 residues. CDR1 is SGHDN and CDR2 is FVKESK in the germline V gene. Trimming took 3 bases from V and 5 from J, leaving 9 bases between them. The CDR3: CASSQSTGDTQYF. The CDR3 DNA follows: TGTGCCAGCAGCCAGTCGACAGGAGATACGCAGTATTTT.

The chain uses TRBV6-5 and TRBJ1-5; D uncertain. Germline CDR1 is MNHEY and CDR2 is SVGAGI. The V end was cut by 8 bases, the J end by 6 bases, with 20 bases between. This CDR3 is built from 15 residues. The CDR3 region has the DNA TGTGCCAGCGCCCGGGCTTCGGGAGGCGTTCAGCCCCAGCATTTT. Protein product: CASARASGGVQPQHF.

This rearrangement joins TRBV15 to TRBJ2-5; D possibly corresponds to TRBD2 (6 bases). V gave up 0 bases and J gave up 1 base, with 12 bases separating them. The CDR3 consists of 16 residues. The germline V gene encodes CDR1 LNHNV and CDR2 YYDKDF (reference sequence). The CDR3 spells CATSRDRAGPQETQYF. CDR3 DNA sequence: TGTGCCACCAGCAGAGATAGGGCGGGGCCCCAAGAGACCCAGTACTTC.

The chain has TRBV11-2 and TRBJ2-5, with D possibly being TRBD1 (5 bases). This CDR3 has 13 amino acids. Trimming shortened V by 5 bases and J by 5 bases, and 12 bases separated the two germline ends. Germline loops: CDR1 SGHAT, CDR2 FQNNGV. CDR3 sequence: CASSRQIRETQYF. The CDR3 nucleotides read TGTGCCAGCAGCCGACAGATTCGCGAGACCCAGTACTTC.

The DNA of the CDR3 is TGTGCCAGTAGTGCCCAAGCAGGGGTGAACACTGAAGCTTTCTTT. This translates into CASSAQAGVNTEAFF. The chain employs TRBV19 and TRBJ1-1; perhaps TRBD1 as D (6 bases). The germline V gene encodes CDR1 LNHDA and CDR2 SQIVND (reference sequence). The germline V and J ends were trimmed by 5 bases and 0 bases, with 13 bases remaining between them. The CDR3 is 15 amino acids. The full variable domain, rest sourced from reference TRBV19 and TRBJ1-1, is DGGITQSPKYLFRKEGQNVTLSCEQNLNHDAMYWYRQDPGQGLRLIYYSQIVNDFQKGDIAEGYSVSREKKESFPLTVTSAQKNPTAFYLCASSAQAGVNTEAFFGQGTRLTVV.

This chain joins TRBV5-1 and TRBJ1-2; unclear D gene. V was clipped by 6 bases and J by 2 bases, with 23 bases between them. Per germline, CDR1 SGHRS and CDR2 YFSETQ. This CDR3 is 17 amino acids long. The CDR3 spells CASKQDPFWAGNYGYTF. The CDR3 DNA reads TGCGCCAGCAAGCAAGATCCCTTCTGGGCAGGAAACTATGGCTACACCTTC.